The 21 T cell receptor beta chains presented below share a single source sample, sequenced in a study of blood T cell repertoires in COVID-19. The assay was immunoSEQ multiplex PCR, and TCRdb's table has in-frame clones only and misses some. The sample includes a few hundred thousand clones, 80% to 85% of them seen just once. Material: peripheral blood. The receptors stem from a woman aged 55 to 70 with acute or convalescent COVID-19.

J is TRBJ2-6 and V is TRBV28; D gene uncertain. Trimming pared 11 bases from V and 1 base from J, leaving 9 bases between. The CDR3 spans 13 residues. The V gene's germline CDR1 is MDHEN and CDR2 SYDVKM. CDR3 loop: CASIASGANVLTF. In DNA, the CDR3 is TGTGCCTCGATAGCTTCTGGGGCCAACGTCCTGACTTTC.

The chain has TRBV10-3 and TRBJ1-1; D remains unclear. V was pared by 10 bases and J by 1 base, with 13 bases between. The CDR3 length is 13 residues. Germline V CDR1 and CDR2: ENHRY, SYGVKD. The CDR3 sequence: CATSAQTNTEAFF. Written as DNA, the CDR3 is TGTGCCACCTCGGCACAGACGAACACTGAAGCTTTCTTT.

The chain joins TRBV12-3 or TRBV12-4 to TRBJ2-1, with D perhaps matching TRBD2 (6 bases). Trimming cost V 7 bases and J 2 bases, with 9 bases left between them. The CDR3 length is 13 residues. CDR3 bases: TGTGCCAGCACCTGGACTACCTACAATGAGCAGTTCTTC. It specifies CASTWTTYNEQFF.

The chain combines TRBV4-1 with TRBJ2-7, with 8 bases that match TRBD1. The CDR3 totals 16 residues. V shed 0 bases and J 1 base; nucleotides not matched to a gene: 5. Germline-derived CDR1 and CDR2 are MGHRA and YSYEKL. The CDR3 spells CASSQDDTGGSYEQYF. The CDR3 region has the DNA TGCGCCAGCAGCCAAGATGACACAGGGGGGTCCTACGAGCAGTACTTC.

The chain uses TRBV10-3 and TRBJ2-7, with TRBD2 identical over 8 bases. Germline lookup yields CDR1 ENHRY and CDR2 SYGVKD. CDR3 length equals 15 residues. The ends lost 3 bases at V and 2 bases at J; junction bases unmatched: 6. CDR3 protein: CAISDSGGRAYEQYF. DNA for the CDR3: TGTGCCATCAGTGATTCGGGGGGGAGAGCCTACGAGCAGTACTTC.

The chain links TRBV15 to TRBJ2-3, with no clear D. From germline, CDR1 is LNHNV and CDR2 YYDKDF (reference sequence). CDR3 length: 13 amino acids. Deletions cut 0 bases from V and 6 bases from J, with 7 bases between. CDR3 sequence (DNA): TGTGCCACCAGCAGAGATCTAAGCGATACGCAGTATTTT. This gives the protein CATSRDLSDTQYF.

V is TRBV19 and J is TRBJ1-1, with D uncertain. Germline CDR1 is LNHDA and CDR2 is SQIVND (reference sequence). V was cut by 6 bases and J by 3 bases, with 14 bases left in between. CDR3 length equals 14 residues. The CDR3 DNA reads as TGTGCCAGTAGATCCGGGTCGAGGGACACTGAAGCTTTCTTT. Protein sequence: CASRSGSRDTEAFF.

In this sample, this clone turned up once. The chain is built from TRBV28 and TRBJ1-2, with TRBD1 identical over 10 bases. Per germline, CDR1 MDHEN and CDR2 SYDVKM. V lost 4 bases to trimming and J lost 6 bases; unmatched junction nucleotides: 17. The CDR3 length is 18 residues. CDR3 sequence (DNA): TGTGCCAGCAGTTCCCTCCTCAACCGGGACAGGGGTAGAAATGGCTACACCTTC. Translating gives CASSSLLNRDRGRNGYTF.

This chain connects TRBV6-4 to TRBJ1-4, with 12 bases that match TRBD1. Germline CDR1 MRHNA, CDR2 SNTAGT. V lost 6 bases to trimming and J lost 8 bases; unmatched junction nucleotides: 13. The CDR3 runs to 17 residues. The CDR3 coding sequence is TGTGCCAGCAGGGGAGGGACAGGGGGCATTTTCTCGGAAAAACTGTTTTTT. Translation: CASRGGTGGIFSEKLFF.

The chain joins TRBV6-1 to TRBJ1-2; 7 bases are shared with TRBD1. Trimming cost V 2 bases and J 3 bases; bases outside gene matches: 9. The CDR3 totals 16 residues. Germline assignment: CDR1 MNHNS and CDR2 SASEGT. The CDR3 loop is CASSEYTTGFDYGYTF. The CDR3 nucleotides read TGTGCCAGCAGTGAATATACGACAGGGTTCGACTATGGCTACACCTTC.

This clone appeared a few times. The chain has TRBV5-6 and TRBJ1-1; TRBD1 might be the D (5 bases). V dropped 2 bases and J dropped 2 bases, with 7 bases sitting between them. Germline V gene data show CDR1 as SGHDT and CDR2 as YYEEEE. CDR3 size: 13 residues. This CDR3 reads CASSFRGNTEAFF. The DNA for the CDR3 is TGTGCCAGCAGCTTTAGGGGTAACACTGAAGCTTTCTTT. The full variable domain, completed using reference TRBV5-6 and TRBJ1-1, is DAGVTQSPTHLIKTRGQQVTLRCSPKSGHDTVSWYQQALGQGPQFIFQYYEEEERQRGNFPDRFSGHQFPNYSSELNVNALLLGDSALYLCASSFRGNTEAFFGQGTRLTVV.

The chain carries TRBV5-5 and TRBJ1-5; 7 bases are a match to TRBD1. Germline loops: CDR1 SGHKS, CDR2 YYEKEE (reference sequence). The trim removed 4 bases at V and 5 bases at J, leaving 9 bases unmatched. This CDR3 is built from 15 residues. The CDR3 sequence is CASSRSGGRDQPQHF. In DNA form, the CDR3 reads TGTGCCAGCAGCCGCTCAGGGGGAAGGGATCAGCCCCAGCATTTT.

The chain recombines TRBV19 with TRBJ1-4; a possible D gene is TRBD1 (6 bases). CDR3 length: 15 residues. V was trimmed by 6 bases and J by 3 bases, leaving 14 bases between them. CDR1 is LNHDA, CDR2 SQIVND, per germline (reference sequence). The CDR3 is CASRTAGASNEKLFF. The CDR3 bases are TGTGCCAGTAGGACAGCGGGGGCATCTAATGAAAAACTGTTTTTT.

The chain carries TRBV7-9 and TRBJ1-1, with 7 bases aligning to TRBD1. The CDR3 runs 15 residues. Trimming removed 3 bases from V and 4 bases from J; junction bases left unmatched: 8. The V gene's germline CDR1 is SEHNR and CDR2 FQNEAQ (reference sequence). The CDR3: CASSLTGIGPTEAFF. DNA for the CDR3: TGTGCCAGCAGCTTGACAGGGATTGGGCCCACTGAAGCTTTCTTT.

This clone has just a few counts. The chain employs TRBV9 and TRBJ2-1; the match to TRBD2 covers 8 bases. Germline V CDR1 and CDR2: SGDLS, YYNGEE. The CDR3 runs 15 residues. V lost 0 bases to trimming and J lost 9 bases; unmatched junction nucleotides: 8. The CDR3 DNA is TGTGCCAGCAGCGTAGTTGGCGGGGGGAGAAGTGAGCAGTTCTTC. Translating it yields CASSVVGGGRSEQFF.

The J gene is TRBJ2-5, the V gene TRBV5-1; 8 bases fit TRBD2. CDR3 length: 15 residues. Germline loops: CDR1 SGHRS, CDR2 YFSETQ. With V trimmed by 2 bases and J by 4 bases, 7 bases remained unmatched. CDR3 residues: CASSLNPGGSETQYF. CDR3 bases: TGCGCCAGCAGCTTAAACCCGGGGGGGTCAGAGACCCAGTACTTC.

The table lists this clone with a count of one. The rearrangement uses TRBV2 and TRBJ2-4, with TRBD2 identical over 8 bases. J gave up 1 base and V 4 bases, and 3 bases lay outside the gene matches. CDR3 length: 15 amino acids. Germline CDR1 SNHLY, CDR2 FYNNEI. The CDR3, as DNA: TGTGCCAGCAGTGTCCCTAGCGGGGCCAAAAACATTCAGTACTTC. Translation: CASSVPSGAKNIQYF.

The V and J genes are TRBV6-5 and TRBJ1-1; the match to TRBD1 covers 7 bases. V shed 3 bases and J 5 bases; nucleotides not matched to a gene: 9. The CDR3 sequence is 15 residues long. The germline V gene has CDR1 MNHEY and CDR2 SVGAGI. CDR3 nucleotide sequence: TGTGCCAGCAGTTATTTATCAGGGGGTCAAACTGAAGCTTTCTTT. Its protein is CASSYLSGGQTEAFF.

CDR3 nucleotide sequence: TGTGCCAGCAGCCAGGGGGGCGAGCAGTACTTC. Protein product: CASSQGGEQYF. The chain employs TRBV11-2 and TRBJ2-7, with D possibly being TRBD1 (7 bases). This CDR3 is built from 11 residues. Per germline, CDR1 SGHAT and CDR2 FQNNGV. V lost 5 bases and J 6 bases, leaving 8 bases between the germline ends.

The genes are TRBV5-1 and TRBJ2-1, with D possibly being TRBD2 (5 bases). CDR3 size: 17 residues. Trimming removed 1 base at V and 0 bases at J, with 14 bases between. In germline, CDR1 is SGHRS, CDR2 YFSETQ. The CDR3 nucleotides read TGCGCCAGCAGCTTGTCGCCCGGGGATCACTCCTACAATGAGCAGTTCTTC. Its translation is CASSLSPGDHSYNEQFF.

The count of this clone is one. The V call is TRBV7-9, the J call TRBJ2-3; TRBD2 matches 10 bases. The germline V gene encodes CDR1 SEHNR and CDR2 FQNEAQ (reference sequence). The CDR3 is made up of 14 amino acids. Trimming took 7 bases from V and 2 from J; bases not matched to a gene: 3. The CDR3 region has the DNA TGTGCCAGCACAGCGGGGGGGTCCACAGATACGCAGTATTTT. It is translated as CASTAGGSTDTQYF.